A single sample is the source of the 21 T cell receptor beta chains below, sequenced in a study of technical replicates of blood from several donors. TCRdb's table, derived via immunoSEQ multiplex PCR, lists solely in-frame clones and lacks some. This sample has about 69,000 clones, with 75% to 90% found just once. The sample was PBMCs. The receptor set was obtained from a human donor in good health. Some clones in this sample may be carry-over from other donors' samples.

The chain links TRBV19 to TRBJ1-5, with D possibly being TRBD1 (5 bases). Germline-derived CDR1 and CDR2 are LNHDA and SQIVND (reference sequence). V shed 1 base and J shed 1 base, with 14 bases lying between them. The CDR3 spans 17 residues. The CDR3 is CASSIASLGLSNQPQHF. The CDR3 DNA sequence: TGTGCCAGTAGTATAGCTTCGTTGGGGCTCAGCAATCAGCCCCAGCATTTT.

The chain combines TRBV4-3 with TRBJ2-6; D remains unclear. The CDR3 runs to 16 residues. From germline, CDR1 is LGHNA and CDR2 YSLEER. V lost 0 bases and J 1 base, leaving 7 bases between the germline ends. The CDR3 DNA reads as TGCGCCAGCAGCCAAGATTTTACATCTGGGGCCAACGTCCTGACTTTC. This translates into CASSQDFTSGANVLTF.

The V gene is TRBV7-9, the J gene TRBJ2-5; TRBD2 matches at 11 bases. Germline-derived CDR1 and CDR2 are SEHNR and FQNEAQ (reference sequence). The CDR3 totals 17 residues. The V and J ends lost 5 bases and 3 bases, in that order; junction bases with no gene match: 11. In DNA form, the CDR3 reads TGTGCCAGCAGCCCGAGATTCCTACTAGCGGGAGAAGAGACCCAGTACTTC. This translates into CASSPRFLLAGEETQYF.

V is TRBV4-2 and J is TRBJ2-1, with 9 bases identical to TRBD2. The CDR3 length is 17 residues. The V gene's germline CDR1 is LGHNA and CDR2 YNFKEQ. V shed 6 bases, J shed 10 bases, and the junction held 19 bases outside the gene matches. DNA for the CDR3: TGTGCCAGCAGACCCATCCTACAGCGGGGGGCGGGGGCCGAGCAGTTCTTC. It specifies CASRPILQRGAGAEQFF.

The DNA of the CDR3 is TGTGCCAGCAGCTTGGAGTCAGTTCGAACTGGCTACACCTTC. Translated, it gives CASSLESVRTGYTF. The rearrangement links TRBV5-4 to TRBJ1-2; no reliable D call. The length of the CDR3 is 14 residues. Trimming pared 0 bases from V and 7 bases from J, leaving 13 bases between. The germline gives CDR1 SGHNT, CDR2 YYREEE (reference sequence).

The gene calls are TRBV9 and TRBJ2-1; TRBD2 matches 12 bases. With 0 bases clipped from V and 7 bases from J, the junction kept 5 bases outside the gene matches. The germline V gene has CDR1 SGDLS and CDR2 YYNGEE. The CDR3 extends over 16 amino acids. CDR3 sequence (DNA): TGTGCCAGCAGCGTAGCTCCTAGCGGGGGGGCAAATGAGCAGTTCTTC. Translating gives CASSVAPSGGANEQFF.

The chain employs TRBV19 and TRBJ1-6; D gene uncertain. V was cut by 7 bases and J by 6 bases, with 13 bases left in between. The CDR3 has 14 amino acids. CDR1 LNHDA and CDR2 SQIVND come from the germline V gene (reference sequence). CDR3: CASKRGQFNSPLHF. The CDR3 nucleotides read TGTGCCAGTAAGCGCGGGCAATTTAATTCACCCCTCCACTTT.

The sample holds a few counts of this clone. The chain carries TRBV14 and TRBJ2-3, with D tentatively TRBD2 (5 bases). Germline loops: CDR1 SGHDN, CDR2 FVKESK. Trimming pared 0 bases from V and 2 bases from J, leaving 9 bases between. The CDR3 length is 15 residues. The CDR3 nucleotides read TGTGCCAGCAGCCAAGATGACTACTACACAGATACGCAGTATTTT. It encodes CASSQDDYYTDTQYF.

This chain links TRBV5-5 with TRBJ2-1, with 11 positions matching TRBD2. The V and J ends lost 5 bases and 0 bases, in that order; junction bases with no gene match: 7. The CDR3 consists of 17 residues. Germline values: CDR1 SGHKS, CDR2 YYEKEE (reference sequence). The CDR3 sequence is CASSRGLAVSSYNEQFF. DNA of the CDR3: TGTGCCAGCAGTCGGGGACTAGCGGTTTCCTCCTACAATGAGCAGTTCTTC. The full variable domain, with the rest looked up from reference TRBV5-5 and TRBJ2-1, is DAGVTQSPTHLIKTRGQQVTLRCSPISGHKSVSWYQQVLGQGPQFIFQYYEKEERGRGNFPDRFSARQFPNYSSELNVNALLLGDSALYLCASSRGLAVSSYNEQFFGPGTRLTVL.

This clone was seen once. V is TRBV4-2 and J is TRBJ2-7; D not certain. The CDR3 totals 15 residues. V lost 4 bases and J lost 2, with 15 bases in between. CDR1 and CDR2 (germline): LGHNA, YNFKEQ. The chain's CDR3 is CASSPEPGSTYEQYF. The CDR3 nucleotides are TGTGCCAGCAGCCCCGAACCCGGTTCAACCTACGAGCAGTACTTC.

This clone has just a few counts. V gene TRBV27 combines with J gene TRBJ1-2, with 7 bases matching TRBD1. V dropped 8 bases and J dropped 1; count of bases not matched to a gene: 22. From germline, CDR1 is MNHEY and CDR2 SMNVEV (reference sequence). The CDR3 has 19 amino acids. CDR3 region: CASGFSARGPDRGNYGYTF. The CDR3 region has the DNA TGTGCCAGCGGATTTTCGGCTAGGGGGCCAGATAGGGGTAACTATGGCTACACCTTC.

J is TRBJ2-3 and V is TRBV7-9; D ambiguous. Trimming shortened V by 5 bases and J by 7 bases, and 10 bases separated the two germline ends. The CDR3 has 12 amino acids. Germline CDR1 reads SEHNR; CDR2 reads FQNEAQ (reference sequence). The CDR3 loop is CASSRSLNTQYF. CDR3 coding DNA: TGTGCCAGCAGCCGGTCCTTAAATACGCAGTATTTT. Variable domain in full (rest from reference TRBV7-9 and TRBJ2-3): DTGVSQNPRHKITKRGQNVTFRCDPISEHNRLYWYRQTLGQGPEFLTYFQNEAQLEKSRLLSDRFSAERPKGSFSTLEIQRTEQGDSAMYLCASSRSLNTQYFGPGTRLTVL.

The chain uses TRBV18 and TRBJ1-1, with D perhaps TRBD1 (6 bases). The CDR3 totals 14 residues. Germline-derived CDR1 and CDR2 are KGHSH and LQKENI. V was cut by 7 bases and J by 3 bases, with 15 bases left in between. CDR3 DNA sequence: TGTGCCAGCTTCCAGTGGGGGGGCGACACTGAAGCTTTCTTT. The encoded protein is CASFQWGGDTEAFF.

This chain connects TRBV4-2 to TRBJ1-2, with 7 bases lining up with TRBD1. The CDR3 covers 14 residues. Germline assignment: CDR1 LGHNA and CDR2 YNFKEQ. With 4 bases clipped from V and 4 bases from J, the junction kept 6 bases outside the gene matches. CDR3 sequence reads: CASSPGQASYGYTF. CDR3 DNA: TGTGCCAGCAGCCCCGGACAGGCAAGCTATGGCTACACCTTC.

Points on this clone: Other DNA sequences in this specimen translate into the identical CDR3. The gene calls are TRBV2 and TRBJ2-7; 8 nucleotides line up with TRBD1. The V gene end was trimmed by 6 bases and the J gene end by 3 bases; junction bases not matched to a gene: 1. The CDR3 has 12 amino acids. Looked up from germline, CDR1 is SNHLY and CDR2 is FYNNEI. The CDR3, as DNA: TGTGCCAGCAGCGGACAGGGCTACGAGCAGTACTTC. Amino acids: CASSGQGYEQYF.

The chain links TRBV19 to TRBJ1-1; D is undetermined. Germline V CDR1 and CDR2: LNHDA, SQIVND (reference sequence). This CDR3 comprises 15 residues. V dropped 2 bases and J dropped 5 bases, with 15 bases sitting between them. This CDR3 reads CASSIKLSVTTEAFF. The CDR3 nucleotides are TGTGCCAGTAGTATAAAACTGAGTGTAACGACTGAAGCTTTCTTT.

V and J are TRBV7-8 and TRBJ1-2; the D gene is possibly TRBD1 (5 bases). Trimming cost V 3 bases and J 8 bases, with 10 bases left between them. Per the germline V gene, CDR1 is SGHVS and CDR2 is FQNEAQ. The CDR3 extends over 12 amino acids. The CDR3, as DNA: TGTGCCAGCAGCTTTGCCCCAGGGGGCTACACCTTC. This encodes CASSFAPGGYTF. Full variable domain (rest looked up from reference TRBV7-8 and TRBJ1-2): GAGVSQSPRYKVAKRGQDVALRCDPISGHVSLFWYQQALGQGPEFLTYFQNEAQLDKSGLPSDRFFAERPEGSVSTLKIQRTQQEDSAVYLCASSFAPGGYTFGSGTRLTVV.

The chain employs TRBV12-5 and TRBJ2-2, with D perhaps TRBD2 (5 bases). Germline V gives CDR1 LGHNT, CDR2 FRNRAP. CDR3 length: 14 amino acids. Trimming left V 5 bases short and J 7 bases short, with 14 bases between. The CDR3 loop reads CASGPRGSFGELFF. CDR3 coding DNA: TGTGCTAGTGGTCCCCGAGGGAGCTTCGGGGAGCTGTTTTTT.

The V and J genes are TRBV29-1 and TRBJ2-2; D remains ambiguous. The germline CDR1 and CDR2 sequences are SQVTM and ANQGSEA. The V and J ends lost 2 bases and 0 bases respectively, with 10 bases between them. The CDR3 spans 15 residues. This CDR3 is CSVESGQTNTGELFF. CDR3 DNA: TGCAGCGTTGAATCTGGTCAGACGAACACCGGGGAGCTGTTTTTT.

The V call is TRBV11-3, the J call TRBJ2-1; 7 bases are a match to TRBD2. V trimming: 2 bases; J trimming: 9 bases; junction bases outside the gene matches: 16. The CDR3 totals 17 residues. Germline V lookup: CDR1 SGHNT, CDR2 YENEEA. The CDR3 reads CASSLPEGGVWDGEQFF. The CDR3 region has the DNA TGTGCCAGCAGCTTACCCGAGGGAGGGGTTTGGGATGGTGAGCAGTTCTTC.

CDR3 loop: CASSSQGAAEQYF. CDR3 DNA sequence: TGTGCCAGCTCTTCACAGGGGGCAGCCGAGCAGTACTTC. V is TRBV18 and J is TRBJ2-7, with 9 bases aligning to TRBD1. Germline loops: CDR1 KGHSH, CDR2 LQKENI. The CDR3 contains 13 residues. J lost 6 bases, V lost 6 bases, and 6 bases had no gene match.